A selection of T cell receptor beta chains follows, all from one sample in a study of blood T cell repertoires in COVID-19. TCRdb's table, derived via immunoSEQ multiplex PCR, lists solely in-frame clones and lacks some. Among nearly 80,000 clones listed, around 80% were seen once. The sequenced sample was peripheral blood. All receptors come from a woman in her sixties or seventies with acute or convalescent COVID-19. Both conserved end residues are part of each CDR3. Fields, in order: CDR3 protein, CDR3 DNA, J gene, D gene, V gene, clone size. D genes are given only for firm matches. Expanded clones are given a class, and other clones once, few, many or no size at all.

CDR3: CASSEPGLVAEQFF; DNA: TGTGCCAGCAGTGAACCTGGACTAGTGGCTGAGCAGTTCTTC; J: TRBJ2-1; D: TRBD2; V: TRBV25-1; size: -
CDR3: CASSLSGATGELFF; DNA: TGTGCCAGCAGCTTATCAGGGGCGACCGGGGAGCTGTTTTTT; J: TRBJ2-2; D: -; V: TRBV7-9; size: -
CDR3: CAISWTSVNNEQFF; DNA: TGTGCCATCAGCTGGACTAGCGTAAACAATGAGCAGTTCTTC; J: TRBJ2-1; D: TRBD2; V: TRBV10-3; size: -
CDR3: CASSPRASSYNEQFF; DNA: TGTGCCAGCAGCCCCCGAGCTAGCAGCTACAATGAGCAGTTCTTC; J: TRBJ2-1; D: -; V: TRBV9; size: -
CDR3: CSVPGQGKMNTEAFF; DNA: TGCAGCGTCCCGGGACAGGGAAAAATGAACACTGAAGCTTTCTTT; J: TRBJ1-1; D: TRBD1; V: TRBV29-1; size: -
CDR3: CSVQGYTF; DNA: TGCAGCGTCCAGGGCTACACCTTC; J: TRBJ1-2; D: -; V: TRBV29-1; size: once
CDR3: CASSEALLDRGDTQYF; DNA: TGTGCCAGCAGTGAAGCGCTCCTCGACAGGGGGGATACGCAGTATTTT; J: TRBJ2-3; D: TRBD1; V: TRBV2; size: -
CDR3: CASSDTNRDSKGYTF; DNA: TGTGCCAGCAGCGATACAAACCGGGACAGTAAAGGCTACACCTTC; J: TRBJ1-2; D: TRBD1; V: TRBV2; size: -
CDR3: CASRPGTGGAEAFF; DNA: TGTGCCAGCAGACCAGGGACAGGGGGTGCTGAAGCTTTCTTT; J: TRBJ1-1; D: TRBD1; V: TRBV2; size: -
CDR3: CASSFGWGETGELFF; DNA: TGCGCCAGCAGCTTTGGCTGGGGCGAAACCGGGGAGCTGTTTTTT; J: TRBJ2-2; D: -; V: TRBV5-1; size: -
CDR3: CASSSGWAGANVLTF; DNA: TGTGCCAGCAGCTCGGGATGGGCTGGGGCCAACGTCCTGACTTTC; J: TRBJ2-6; D: -; V: TRBV7-9; size: -
CDR3: CASSFSGSRGRDEQFF; DNA: TGCGCCAGCAGCTTTTCTGGTTCGAGGGGGCGAGATGAGCAGTTCTTC; J: TRBJ2-1; D: TRBD1; V: TRBV5-1; size: -
CDR3: CASSEIRAGSTDTQYF; DNA: TGCGCCAGCAGTGAAATTCGGGCAGGGAGCACAGATACGCAGTATTTT; J: TRBJ2-3; D: -; V: TRBV10-1; size: -
CDR3: CASSRSSYGYTF; DNA: TGTGCCAGCAGCCGGAGTTCCTATGGCTACACCTTC; J: TRBJ1-2; D: -; V: TRBV5-6; size: once
CDR3: CASSLAGNYGYTF; DNA: TGCGCCAGCAGCTTGGCAGGGAACTATGGCTACACCTTC; J: TRBJ1-2; D: -; V: TRBV5-1; size: -
CDR3: CASSFSVFGEQFF; DNA: TGTGCCAGCAGCTTTTCGGTTTTCGGGGAGCAGTTCTTC; J: TRBJ2-1; D: -; V: TRBV5-6; size: -
CDR3: CASSLPLPGLDTQYF; DNA: TGTGCCAGCAGCCTCCCCCTTCCGGGGTTGGATACGCAGTATTTT; J: TRBJ2-3; D: -; V: TRBV11-1; size: -
CDR3: CASSRDGTAAYGYTF; DNA: TGCGCCAGCAGCCGGGATGGGACAGCCGCCTATGGCTACACCTTC; J: TRBJ1-2; D: TRBD1; V: TRBV5-1; size: -
CDR3: CATQRDTPTRGYTF; DNA: TGTGCCACACAGCGGGACACCCCCACGCGGGGCTACACCTTC; J: TRBJ1-2; D: -; V: TRBV24-1; size: few
CDR3: CASSLYREGPSKTQYF; DNA: TGTGCCAGCAGCTTATACCGGGAGGGGCCCTCGAAGACCCAGTACTTC; J: TRBJ2-5; D: TRBD2; V: TRBV13; size: -
CDR3: CAISSDKISNQPQHF; DNA: TGTGCCATCAGTTCCGACAAAATTAGCAATCAGCCCCAGCATTTT; J: TRBJ1-5; D: -; V: TRBV10-3; size: -
CDR3: CASRRQGVANEKLFF; DNA: TGTGCCAGCAGGAGACAGGGGGTTGCTAATGAAAAACTGTTTTTT; J: TRBJ1-4; D: TRBD1; V: TRBV2; size: -